This is a list of T cell receptor beta chains from one sample in a study of blood T cell repertoires in COVID-19. The assay was immunoSEQ multiplex PCR, and TCRdb's table has in-frame clones only and misses some. Here the sample spans hundreds of thousands of clones, around nine tenths being singletons. The sequencing sample was made of PBMCs or T cells enriched from blood (not recorded which). The receptors shown here come from a man in his sixties who had recovered from COVID-19. CDR3s include the opening cysteine and the closing phenylalanine or tryptophan. Fields, in order: V gene, D gene, J gene, clone size, CDR3 DNA, CDR3 protein. The D gene is left open where the match is weak. Only some rows state a clone size, as once, few, many or a class for expanded clones.

V gene: TRBV29-1
D gene: -
J gene: TRBJ1-3
clone size: -
CDR3 DNA: TGCAGCGTTGAGCCGGGCTCTGGAAACACCATATATTTT
CDR3 protein: CSVEPGSGNTIYF

V gene: TRBV6-1
D gene: -
J gene: TRBJ2-7
clone size: few
CDR3 DNA: TGTGCCAGCAGTGAAATGCTGGGCCAGGGATACGAGCAGTACTTC
CDR3 protein: CASSEMLGQGYEQYF

V gene: TRBV6-4
D gene: -
J gene: TRBJ2-3
clone size: few
CDR3 DNA: TGTGCCAGCAGTGACAGGGAGTTGGGTACGCAGTATTTT
CDR3 protein: CASSDRELGTQYF

V gene: TRBV28
D gene: TRBD2
J gene: TRBJ2-1
clone size: -
CDR3 DNA: TGTGCCAGCAGTTTAGGCCGGGGCAGCGGGAGGGCCAGTCCCGAATACAATGAGCAGTTCTTC
CDR3 protein: CASSLGRGSGRASPEYNEQFF

V gene: TRBV28
D gene: TRBD1
J gene: TRBJ1-5
clone size: -
CDR3 DNA: TGTGCCAGCAGTCCTTTAGGACAGGGGGCAGATCAGCCCCAGCATTTT
CDR3 protein: CASSPLGQGADQPQHF

V gene: TRBV5-1
D gene: -
J gene: TRBJ2-4
clone size: -
CDR3 DNA: TGCGCCAGCAATGGGGCGAGCGACATTCAGTACTTC
CDR3 protein: CASNGASDIQYF

V gene: TRBV4-3
D gene: -
J gene: TRBJ1-2
clone size: -
CDR3 DNA: TGCGCCAGCAGCCAAGAGCCTACCGTGAACTATGGCTACACCTTC
CDR3 protein: CASSQEPTVNYGYTF

V gene: TRBV5-1
D gene: -
J gene: TRBJ1-2
clone size: few
CDR3 DNA: TGCGCCAGCAGCTTGGTGGCGGGGAGCTATGGCTACACCTTC
CDR3 protein: CASSLVAGSYGYTF

V gene: TRBV7-3
D gene: -
J gene: TRBJ2-1
clone size: -
CDR3 DNA: TGTGCCAGCAGCCTAACGACTAGCAATGAGCAGTTCTTC
CDR3 protein: CASSLTTSNEQFF

V gene: TRBV28
D gene: -
J gene: TRBJ1-6
clone size: few
CDR3 DNA: TGTGCCAGCAGAACTGACACGGTTACCCTCCACTTT
CDR3 protein: CASRTDTVTLHF

V gene: TRBV6-2/TRBV6-3
D gene: TRBD2
J gene: TRBJ2-7
clone size: -
CDR3 DNA: TGTGCCAGCAGCTTCGGGACTAGCGGATCCTACGAGCAGTACTTC
CDR3 protein: CASSFGTSGSYEQYF

V gene: TRBV7-2
D gene: -
J gene: TRBJ2-1
clone size: -
CDR3 DNA: TGTGCCAGCAGGGACGGGAGCCGTCGAATGGAGGAGCAGTTCTTC
CDR3 protein: CASRDGSRRMEEQFF

V gene: TRBV6-5
D gene: -
J gene: TRBJ1-1
clone size: -
CDR3 DNA: TGTGCCAGCAGTTACGAGGCTTGGAACACTGAAGCTTTCTTT
CDR3 protein: CASSYEAWNTEAFF

V gene: TRBV29-1
D gene: -
J gene: TRBJ1-4
clone size: -
CDR3 DNA: TGCAGCGTTGAAGGACAGGCCGAAAAACTGTTTTTT
CDR3 protein: CSVEGQAEKLFF

V gene: TRBV4-1
D gene: TRBD2
J gene: TRBJ2-7
clone size: once
CDR3 DNA: TGCGCCAGCAGCCAAGATCCGGGACTAGCGGGAGCCTCAAAGTACTTC
CDR3 protein: CASSQDPGLAGASKYF